This TCR beta chain was captured in a study of T cell responses to AZD1222 COVID-19 vaccine. Broader study findings: Among spike-specific TCRs, nearly half reportedly target unmutated variant regions. When two AZD1222 doses had been given, Spike-specific TCR breadth and depth rose. Spike-spanning, vaccine-associated CD4 TCRs were dominant at 160-218 and 743-854.

Note on this clone: Its antigen is undetermined.

From germline, CDR1 is MNHEY and CDR2 SVGAGI. The CDR3 extends over 13 amino acids. The trim removed 7 bases at V and 5 bases at J, leaving 6 bases unmatched. Produced via immunoSEQ multiplex PCR; TCRdb's table is partial and in-frame only. The sample holds about 97,000 clones; just over 90% are singletons and the top ten take 1% to 1.5%. The sequences come from peripheral blood, collected on day 0 of AZD1222 vaccination. The TCR comes from an adult in good health. The V call is TRBV6-5, the J call TRBJ1-1, with TRBD1 matching 8 bases. The CDR3 is CASNRQGRTEAFF. The CDR3 DNA sequence: TGTGCCAGCAATCGACAGGGGCGAACTGAAGCTTTCTTT.